These T cell receptor beta chains were read from a single sample in a study of blood T cell repertoires in COVID-19. Data came from immunoSEQ multiplex PCR; TCRdb stores just in-frame clones and leaves some out. The sample includes roughly 210,000 clones, 80% to 90% of them seen just once. Sequencing used PBMCs or T cells enriched from blood (not recorded which). Every receptor here comes from a man aged 25 to 45 in a cohort exposed to, infected with or recovered from COVID-19 (not recorded which). CDR3s include the opening cysteine and the closing phenylalanine or tryptophan. The D gene is left open where the match is weak. Clone sizes are given selectively: once, few, many, or a class where the clone is expanded.

J gene	D gene	clone size	V gene	CDR3 protein	CDR3 DNA
TRBJ2-7	TRBD2	-	TRBV27	CASSLVTSGNHEQYF	TGTGCCAGCAGTTTAGTGACTAGCGGAAATCACGAGCAGTACTTC
TRBJ1-2	-	-	TRBV28	CASSQSTGRRYTF	TGTGCCAGCAGTCAATCGACAGGCAGGCGCTACACCTTC
TRBJ1-2	TRBD1	-	TRBV15	CATGPRDRASNYYGYTF	TGTGCCACCGGACCCCGGGACAGGGCCTCAAATTACTATGGCTACACCTTC
TRBJ2-3	TRBD2	-	TRBV7-3	CASSLNPREGPADTQYF	TGTGCCAGCAGCTTAAATCCCCGGGAGGGCCCTGCAGATACGCAGTATTTT
TRBJ2-7	TRBD2	-	TRBV3-1/TRBV3-2	CASSQQAGGAYEQYF	TGTGCCAGCAGCCAACAAGCGGGAGGGGCCTACGAGCAGTACTTC
TRBJ1-2	-	-	TRBV7-9	CASSLAWTVYGYTF	TGTGCCAGCAGCTTAGCGTGGACAGTTTATGGCTACACCTTC
TRBJ1-2	-	-	TRBV14	CASSQNQGRRYGYTF	TGTGCCAGCAGCCAGAATCAGGGGCGCAGATATGGCTACACCTTC
TRBJ1-1	TRBD1	large	TRBV19	CASRPRDRGALNTEAFF	TGTGCCAGTAGACCCCGGGACAGGGGGGCCCTGAACACTGAAGCTTTCTTT
TRBJ2-5	-	-	TRBV21-1	CASSARKSWSGRATSGNQETQYF	TGTGCCAGCAGCGCCCGAAAGTCCTGGAGCGGGAGGGCGACTAGCGGGAACCAAGAGACCCAGTACTTC
TRBJ1-2	-	-	TRBV3-1/TRBV3-2	CASSSHTGTTYGYTF	TGTGCCAGCAGCTCTCACACCGGGACAACCTATGGCTACACCTTC
TRBJ1-5	-	-	TRBV29-1	CSAGRDFNQPQHF	TGCAGCGCCGGACGGGACTTCAATCAGCCCCAGCATTTT
TRBJ1-5	TRBD1	once	TRBV28	CASSLTQGDQPQHF	TGTGCCAGCAGTCTAACACAGGGGGATCAGCCCCAGCATTTT